This entry describes one T cell receptor (beta chain). Trimming cost V 4 bases and J 4 bases, with 14 bases left between them. CDR1 and CDR2 (germline): SGHRS, YFSETQ. The CDR3 loop spans 15 amino acids. This sample was taken from a study of blood T cell repertoires in COVID-19. In the study overall: The study drew acute and convalescent COVID-19 samples from the United States, Italy and Spain. Sources were T cells, B-cell-depleted T cells, or PBMCs; the material itself was cDNA or gDNA.

In the original workflow: Reference gene primer amplification in the assay estimated nucleated cell counts. Only in-frame clones appear in the TCRdb table, and some are missing; sequencing was by immunoSEQ multiplex PCR. Clone size and the V and J calls come from that table; the DNA yielded D and trimming. The sample includes approximately 100,000 clones, 70% to 90% seen only once; the top ten take approximately 4.5%. Sequencing used peripheral blood. This clonotype originated in a man aged 70 or older with acute or convalescent COVID-19. The chain couples TRBV5-1 to TRBJ2-2; D is perhaps TRBD2 (5 bases). This CDR3 is CASSPRVASTGELFF. CDR3 in DNA: TGCGCCAGCAGCCCCCGAGTAGCGAGCACCGGGGAGCTGTTTTTT.